This entry concerns a single T cell receptor beta chain. Profiled with immunoSEQ multiplex PCR; TCRdb holds only in-frame clones, not every one. The top ten hold over 0.85% of the sample, which has around 140,000 clones, 87% seen once. The data belong to a study of blood T cell repertoires in COVID-19. For the study at large: The origin of the acute and convalescent COVID-19 samples was the United States, Italy and Spain. In each case, the material was cDNA or gDNA derived from T cells, B-cell-depleted T cells, or PBMCs.

This CDR3 contains 14 residues. Germline CDR1 is ENHRY and CDR2 is SYGVKD. V lost 7 bases and J lost 10; bases outside the gene matches: 9. This sequence originates from a woman aged 50 to 60 with acute or convalescent COVID-19. Sequencing was carried out using peripheral blood. The chain links TRBV10-3 to TRBJ1-6; 8 nucleotides match TRBD1. CDR3 region: CAINVTGGGSPLHF. CDR3 nucleotides: TGTGCCATCAATGTAACAGGGGGAGGATCACCCCTCCACTTT.